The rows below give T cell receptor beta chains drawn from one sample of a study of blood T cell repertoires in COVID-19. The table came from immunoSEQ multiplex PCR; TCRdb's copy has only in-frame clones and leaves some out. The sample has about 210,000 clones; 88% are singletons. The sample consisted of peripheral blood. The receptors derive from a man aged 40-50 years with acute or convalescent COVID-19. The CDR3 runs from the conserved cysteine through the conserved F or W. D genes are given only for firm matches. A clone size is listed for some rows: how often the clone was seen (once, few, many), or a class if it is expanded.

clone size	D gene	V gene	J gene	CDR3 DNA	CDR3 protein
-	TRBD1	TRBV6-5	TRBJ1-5	TGTGCCAGCAGCACAGGGGTGGTTCAGCCCCAGCATTTT	CASSTGVVQPQHF
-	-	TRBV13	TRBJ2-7	TGTGCCAGCAGCTTAGGGCAGGAATCCTACGAGCAGTACTTC	CASSLGQESYEQYF
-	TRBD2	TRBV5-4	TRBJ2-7	TGTGCCAGCAGCTTGGACAGCGGGGGTTTCTACGAGCAGTACTTC	CASSLDSGGFYEQYF
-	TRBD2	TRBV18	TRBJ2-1	TGTGCCAGCTCACCCGGGACTAGCGGTTACAATGAGCAGTTCTTC	CASSPGTSGYNEQFF
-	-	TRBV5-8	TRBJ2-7	TGTGCCAGCAGCTCTTGGAGTAGCGCGGCCTACGAGCAGTACTTC	CASSSWSSAAYEQYF
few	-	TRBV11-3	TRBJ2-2	TGTGCCAGCAGCCTCGGGACCGGGGAGCTGTTTTTT	CASSLGTGELFF
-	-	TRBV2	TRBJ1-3	TGTGCCAGCAGTGAACGGCAGGGAACATCTGGAAACACCATATATTTT	CASSERQGTSGNTIYF
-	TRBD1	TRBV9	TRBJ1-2	TGTGCCAGCAGCGTAGGGGACAGGGGGCATATGGGTATCTATGGCTACACCTTC	CASSVGDRGHMGIYGYTF
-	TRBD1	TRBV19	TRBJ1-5	TGTGCCAGTAGTATAGATGGACAGGGGGCTTATCAGCCCCAGCATTTT	CASSIDGQGAYQPQHF
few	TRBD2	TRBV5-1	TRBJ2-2	TGCGCCAGCAGCCCCCGACTAGCGGGGAGGACCGGGGAGCTGTTTTTT	CASSPRLAGRTGELFF
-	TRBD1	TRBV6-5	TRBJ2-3	TGTGCCAGCAGGGTACAGGGGGCCAGAGATACGCAGTATTTT	CASRVQGARDTQYF
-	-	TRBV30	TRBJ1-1	TGTGCCTGGACCCAGACAGTATCTGAAGCTTTCTTT	CAWTQTVSEAFF
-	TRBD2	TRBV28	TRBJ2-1	TGTGCCAGCAGTTTAGGCAGGGGGCTAGCGGGAGCATCTCATAATGAGCAGTTCTTC	CASSLGRGLAGASHNEQFF
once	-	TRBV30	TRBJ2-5	TGTGCCTGGAGTGACCCCGCGGGAACCGCCCAGTTGGAGACCCAGTACTTC	CAWSDPAGTAQLETQYF
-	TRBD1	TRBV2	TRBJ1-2	TGTGCCAGCAGTTTACAGGGGGCGGGCTATGGCTACACCTTC	CASSLQGAGYGYTF
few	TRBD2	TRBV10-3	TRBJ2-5	TGTGCCATCAGTGGAGGACTAGCGGGGGGAAAATTGCCCCCTGAAGAGACCCAGTACTTC	CAISGGLAGGKLPPEETQYF
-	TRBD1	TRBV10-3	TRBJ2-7	TGTGCCACCCGATGGGGGCCGGGACAGGGGAGCTCCTACGAGCAGTACTTC	CATRWGPGQGSSYEQYF
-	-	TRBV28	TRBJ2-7	TGTGCCAGCAGTTTTGGGGGGCTAGCGGCTTCCTACGAGCAGTACTTC	CASSFGGLAASYEQYF
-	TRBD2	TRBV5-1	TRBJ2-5	TGCGCCAGCAGCTTGTCTAGCGGGGCGGAGACCCAGTACTTC	CASSLSSGAETQYF
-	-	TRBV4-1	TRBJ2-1	TGCGCCAGCCGATCTAGCATCAGTGGGAATGAGCAGTTCTTC	CASRSSISGNEQFF
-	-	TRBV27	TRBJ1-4	TGTGCCAGCAGTTTCATACCGTCGGGAGGGGCGGGAGAAAAACTGTTTTTT	CASSFIPSGGAGEKLFF
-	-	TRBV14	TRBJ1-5	TGTGCCAGCAGCGGCAGGGTCCCCAATCAGCCCCAGCATTTT	CASSGRVPNQPQHF
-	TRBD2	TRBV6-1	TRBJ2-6	TGTGCCAGCAGTGACGCCTTAGCGGGAGCATTCAACGTCCTGACTTTC	CASSDALAGAFNVLTF
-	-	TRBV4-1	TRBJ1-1	TGCGCCAGCAGCCTTACAGGGTCGGGCGACACTGAAGCTTTCTTT	CASSLTGSGDTEAFF
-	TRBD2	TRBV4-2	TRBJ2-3	TGTGCCAGCAGCCAAGAACTAGCGGGGGATACGCAGTATTTT	CASSQELAGDTQYF
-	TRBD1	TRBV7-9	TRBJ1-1	TGTGCCAGCAGCCCACAACAGGGGGGAGGCACTGAAGCTTTCTTT	CASSPQQGGGTEAFF
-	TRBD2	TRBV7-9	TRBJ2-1	TGTGCCAGCAGCCCTGGGGGCGGGGGGCCCCGCTCCTACAATGAGCAGTTCTTC	CASSPGGGGPRSYNEQFF
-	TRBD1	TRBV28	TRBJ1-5	TGTGCCAACCTTAACGGGGTCTCCCGGACAGGGTTTGGCCAGCCCCAGCATTTT	CANLNGVSRTGFGQPQHF